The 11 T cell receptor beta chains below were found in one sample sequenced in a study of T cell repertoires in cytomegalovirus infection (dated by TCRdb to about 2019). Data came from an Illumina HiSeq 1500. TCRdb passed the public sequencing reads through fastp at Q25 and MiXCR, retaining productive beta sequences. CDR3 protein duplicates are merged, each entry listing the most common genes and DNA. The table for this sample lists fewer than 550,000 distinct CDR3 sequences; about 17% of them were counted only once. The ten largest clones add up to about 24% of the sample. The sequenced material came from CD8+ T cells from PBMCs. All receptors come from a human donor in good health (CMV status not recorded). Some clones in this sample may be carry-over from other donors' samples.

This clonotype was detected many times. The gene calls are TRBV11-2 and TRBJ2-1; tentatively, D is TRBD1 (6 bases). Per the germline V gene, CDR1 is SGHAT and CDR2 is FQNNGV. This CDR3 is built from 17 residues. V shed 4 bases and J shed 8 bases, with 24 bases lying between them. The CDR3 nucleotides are TGTGCCAGCAGCTCCCGGACAGATCCGATTTGGGGCGATGAGCAGTTCTTC. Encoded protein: CASSSRTDPIWGDEQFF.

The CDR3 DNA sequence: TGTGCCAGCTCACCAACGGGAGCCTGGTACGAGCAGTACTTC. It codes for CASSPTGAWYEQYF. The chain links TRBV18 to TRBJ2-7, with a tentative D call TRBD2 (6 bases). The CDR3 has 14 amino acids. Germline-derived CDR1 and CDR2 are KGHSH and LQKENI. Trimming removed 2 bases at V and 4 bases at J, with 12 bases between.

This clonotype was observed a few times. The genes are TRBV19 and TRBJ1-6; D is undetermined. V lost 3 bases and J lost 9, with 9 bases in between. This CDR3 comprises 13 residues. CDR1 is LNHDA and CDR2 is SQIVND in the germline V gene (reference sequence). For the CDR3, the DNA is TGTGCCAGTAGTATTGGTTCTGGTTCACCCCTCCACTTT. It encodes CASSIGSGSPLHF.

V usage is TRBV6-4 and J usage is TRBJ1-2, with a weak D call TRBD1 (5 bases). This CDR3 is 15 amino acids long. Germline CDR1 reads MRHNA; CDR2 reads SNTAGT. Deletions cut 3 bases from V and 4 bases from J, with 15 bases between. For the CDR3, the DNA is TGTGCCAGCAGTGAGGATGTCCTCGGGGGCTATGGCTACACCTTC. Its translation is CASSEDVLGGYGYTF.

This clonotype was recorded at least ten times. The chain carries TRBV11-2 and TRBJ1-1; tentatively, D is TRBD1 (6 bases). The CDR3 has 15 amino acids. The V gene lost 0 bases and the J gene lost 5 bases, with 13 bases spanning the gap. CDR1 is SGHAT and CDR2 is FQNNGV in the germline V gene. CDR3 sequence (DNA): TGTGCCAGCAGCTTAGATCAGGGGTCAGGAACTGAAGCTTTCTTT. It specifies CASSLDQGSGTEAFF. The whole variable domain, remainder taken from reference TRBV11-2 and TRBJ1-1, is EAGVAQSPRYKIIEKRQSVAFWCNPISGHATLYWYQQILGQGPKLLIQFQNNGVVDDSQLPKDRFSAERLKGVDSTLKIQPAKLEDSAVYLCASSLDQGSGTEAFFGQGTRLTVV.

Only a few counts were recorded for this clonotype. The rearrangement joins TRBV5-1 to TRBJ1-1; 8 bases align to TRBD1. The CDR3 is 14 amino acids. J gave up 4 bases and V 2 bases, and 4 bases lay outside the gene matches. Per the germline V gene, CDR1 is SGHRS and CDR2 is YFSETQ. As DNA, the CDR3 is TGCGCCAGCAGCTTCGACAGGGGCGGCACTGAAGCTTTCTTT. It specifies CASSFDRGGTEAFF.

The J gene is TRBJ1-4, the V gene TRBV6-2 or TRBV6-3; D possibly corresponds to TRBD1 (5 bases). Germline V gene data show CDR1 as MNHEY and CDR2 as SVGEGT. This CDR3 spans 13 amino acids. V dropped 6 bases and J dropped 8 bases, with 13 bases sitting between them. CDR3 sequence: CASSPGLEEKLFF. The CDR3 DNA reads TGTGCCAGCAGCCCGGGACTTGAGGAAAAACTGTTTTTT.

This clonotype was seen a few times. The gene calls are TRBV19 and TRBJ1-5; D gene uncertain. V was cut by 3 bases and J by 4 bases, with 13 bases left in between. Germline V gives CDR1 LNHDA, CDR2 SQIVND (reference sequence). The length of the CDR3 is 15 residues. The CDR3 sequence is CASSMERTANQPQHF. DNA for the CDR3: TGTGCCAGTAGTATGGAAAGGACTGCTAATCAGCCCCAGCATTTT.

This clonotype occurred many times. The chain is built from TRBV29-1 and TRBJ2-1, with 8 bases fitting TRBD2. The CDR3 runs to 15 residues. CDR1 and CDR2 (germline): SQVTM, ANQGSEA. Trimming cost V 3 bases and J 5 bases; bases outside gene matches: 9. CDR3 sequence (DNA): TGCAGCGTTGACCCTCTTAGCGGGAAGAACAATGAGCAGTTCTTC. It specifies CSVDPLSGKNNEQFF.

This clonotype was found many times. The CDR3 protein is CASSGAGEANEQFF. DNA of the CDR3: TGTGCCAGCAGTGGGGCGGGAGAAGCCAATGAGCAGTTCTTC. This chain links TRBV28 with TRBJ2-1; 7 bases are a match to TRBD2. J was trimmed by 6 bases and V by 5 bases; bases with no gene match: 7. In germline, CDR1 is MDHEN, CDR2 SYDVKM. The CDR3 runs 14 residues.

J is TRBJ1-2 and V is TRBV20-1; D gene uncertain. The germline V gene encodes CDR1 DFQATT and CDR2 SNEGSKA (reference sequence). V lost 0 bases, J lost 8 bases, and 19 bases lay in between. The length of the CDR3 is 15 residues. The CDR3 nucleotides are TGCAGTGCTAGAGATCGGGAAATCCCATTTGAGGGCTACACCTTC. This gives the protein CSARDREIPFEGYTF.